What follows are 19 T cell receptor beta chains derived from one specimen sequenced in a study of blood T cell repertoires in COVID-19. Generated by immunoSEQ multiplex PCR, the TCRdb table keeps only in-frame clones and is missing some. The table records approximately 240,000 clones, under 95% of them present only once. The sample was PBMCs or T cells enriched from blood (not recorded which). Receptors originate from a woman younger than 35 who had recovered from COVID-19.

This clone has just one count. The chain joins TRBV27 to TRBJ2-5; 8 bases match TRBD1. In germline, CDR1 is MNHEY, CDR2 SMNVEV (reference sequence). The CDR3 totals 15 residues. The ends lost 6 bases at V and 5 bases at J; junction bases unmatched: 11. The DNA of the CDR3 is TGTGCCAGCAGAGCTCCGTCAGGGGGCGCGGAGACCCAGTACTTC. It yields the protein CASRAPSGGAETQYF.

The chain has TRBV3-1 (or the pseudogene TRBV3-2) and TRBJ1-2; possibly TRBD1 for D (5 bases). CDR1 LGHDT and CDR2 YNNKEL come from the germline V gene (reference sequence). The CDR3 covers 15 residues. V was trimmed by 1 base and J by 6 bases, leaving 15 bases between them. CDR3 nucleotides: TGTGCCAGCAGCCAAGGGTTCCAGGGATTGGATGGCTACACCTTC. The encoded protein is CASSQGFQGLDGYTF.

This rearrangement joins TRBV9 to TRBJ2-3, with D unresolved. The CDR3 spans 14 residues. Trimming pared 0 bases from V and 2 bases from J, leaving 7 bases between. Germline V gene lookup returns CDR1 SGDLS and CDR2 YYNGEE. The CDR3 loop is CASSVGPFTDTQYF. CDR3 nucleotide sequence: TGTGCCAGCAGCGTAGGTCCGTTCACAGATACGCAGTATTTT.

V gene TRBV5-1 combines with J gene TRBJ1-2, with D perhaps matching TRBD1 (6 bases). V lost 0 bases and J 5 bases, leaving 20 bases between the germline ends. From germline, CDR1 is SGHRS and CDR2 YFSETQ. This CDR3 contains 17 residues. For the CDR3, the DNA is TGCGCCAGCAGCTTGGAACGGTTAGCCGGGACAACTTATGGCTACACCTTC. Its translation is CASSLERLAGTTYGYTF.

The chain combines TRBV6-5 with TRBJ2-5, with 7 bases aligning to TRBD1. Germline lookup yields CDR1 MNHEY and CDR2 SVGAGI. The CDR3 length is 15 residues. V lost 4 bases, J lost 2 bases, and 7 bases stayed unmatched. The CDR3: CASSLGGGHQETQYF. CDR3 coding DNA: TGTGCCAGCAGTTTAGGGGGCGGTCATCAAGAGACCCAGTACTTC.

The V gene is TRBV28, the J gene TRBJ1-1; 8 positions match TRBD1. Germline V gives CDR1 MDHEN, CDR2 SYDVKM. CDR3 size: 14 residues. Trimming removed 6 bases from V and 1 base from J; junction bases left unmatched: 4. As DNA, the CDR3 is TGTGCCAGCAGGCGGACAGGGACGAACACTGAAGCTTTCTTT. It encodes CASRRTGTNTEAFF.

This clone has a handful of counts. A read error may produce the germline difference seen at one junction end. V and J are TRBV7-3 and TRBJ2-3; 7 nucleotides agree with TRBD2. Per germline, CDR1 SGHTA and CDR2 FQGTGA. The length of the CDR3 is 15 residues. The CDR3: CASSAAGVNTNTQYF. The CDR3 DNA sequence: TGTGCCAGCAGCGCCGCGGGGGTGAACACAAATACGCAGTATTTT.

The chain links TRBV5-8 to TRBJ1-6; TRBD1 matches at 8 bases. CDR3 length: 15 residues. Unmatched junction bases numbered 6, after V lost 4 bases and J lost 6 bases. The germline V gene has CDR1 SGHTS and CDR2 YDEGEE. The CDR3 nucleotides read TGTGCCAGCAGCAAGACAGGGGTTAGTAATTCACCCCTCCACTTT. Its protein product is CASSKTGVSNSPLHF.

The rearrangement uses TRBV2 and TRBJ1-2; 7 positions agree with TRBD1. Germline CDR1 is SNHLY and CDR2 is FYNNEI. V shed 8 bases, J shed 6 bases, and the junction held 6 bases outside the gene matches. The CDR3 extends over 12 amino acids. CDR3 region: CASATDRDGYTF. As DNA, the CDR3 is TGTGCCAGCGCCACCGACAGGGATGGCTACACCTTC.

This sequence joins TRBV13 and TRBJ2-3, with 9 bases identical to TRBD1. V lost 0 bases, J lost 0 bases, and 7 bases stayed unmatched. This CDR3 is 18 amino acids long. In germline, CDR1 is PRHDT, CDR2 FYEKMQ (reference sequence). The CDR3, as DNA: TGTGCCAGCAGCTTAGGGACAGGGGGAAGTACTAGCACAGATACGCAGTATTTT. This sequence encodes CASSLGTGGSTSTDTQYF.

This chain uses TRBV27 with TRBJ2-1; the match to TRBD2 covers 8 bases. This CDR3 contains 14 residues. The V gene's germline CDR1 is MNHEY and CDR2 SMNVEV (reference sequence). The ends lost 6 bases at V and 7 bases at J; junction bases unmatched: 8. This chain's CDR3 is CASSSTSAFNEQFF. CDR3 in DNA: TGTGCCAGCAGCTCGACTAGCGCGTTTAATGAGCAGTTCTTC.

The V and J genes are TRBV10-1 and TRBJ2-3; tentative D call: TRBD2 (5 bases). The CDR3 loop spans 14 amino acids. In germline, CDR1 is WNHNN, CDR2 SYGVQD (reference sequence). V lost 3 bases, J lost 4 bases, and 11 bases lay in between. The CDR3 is CASSDSPGADTQYF. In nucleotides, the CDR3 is TGCGCCAGCAGTGATAGTCCCGGGGCAGATACGCAGTATTTT.

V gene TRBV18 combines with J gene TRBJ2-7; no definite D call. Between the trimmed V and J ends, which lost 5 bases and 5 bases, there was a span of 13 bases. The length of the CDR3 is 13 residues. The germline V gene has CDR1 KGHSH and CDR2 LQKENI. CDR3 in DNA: TGTGCCAGCTCAAAAGACACTCAAGACGAGCAGTACTTC. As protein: CASSKDTQDEQYF.

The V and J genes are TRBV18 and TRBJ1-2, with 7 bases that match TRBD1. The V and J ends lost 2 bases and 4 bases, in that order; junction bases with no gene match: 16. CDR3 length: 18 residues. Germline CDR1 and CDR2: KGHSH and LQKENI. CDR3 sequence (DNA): TGTGCCAGCTCACCAGACCTGGACAGGCCCCAAGGTCTCTATGGCTACACCTTC. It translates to CASSPDLDRPQGLYGYTF.

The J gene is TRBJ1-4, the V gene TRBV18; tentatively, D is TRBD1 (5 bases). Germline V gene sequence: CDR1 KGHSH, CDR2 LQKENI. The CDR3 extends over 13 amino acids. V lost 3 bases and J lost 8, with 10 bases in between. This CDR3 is CASSPLGGEKLFF. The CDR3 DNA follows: TGTGCCAGCTCACCCCTCGGGGGGGAAAAACTGTTTTTT.

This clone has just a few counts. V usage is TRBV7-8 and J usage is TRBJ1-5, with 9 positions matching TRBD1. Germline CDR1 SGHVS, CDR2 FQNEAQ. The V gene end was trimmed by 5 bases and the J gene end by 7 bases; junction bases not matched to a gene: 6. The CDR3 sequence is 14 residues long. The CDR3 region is CASSPTGGVQPQHF. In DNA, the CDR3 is TGTGCCAGCAGCCCGACAGGGGGTGTACAGCCCCAGCATTTT.

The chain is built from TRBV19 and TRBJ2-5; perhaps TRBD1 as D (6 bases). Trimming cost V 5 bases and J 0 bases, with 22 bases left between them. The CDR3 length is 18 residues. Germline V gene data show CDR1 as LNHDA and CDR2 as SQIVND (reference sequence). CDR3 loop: CASSAHRPIRGYQETQYF. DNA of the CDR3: TGTGCCAGTAGTGCACACAGACCCATCAGGGGATACCAAGAGACCCAGTACTTC.

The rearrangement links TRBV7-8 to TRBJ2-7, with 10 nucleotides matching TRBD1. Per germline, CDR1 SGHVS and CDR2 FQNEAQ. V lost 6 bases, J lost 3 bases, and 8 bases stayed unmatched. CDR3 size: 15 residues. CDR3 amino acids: CASRPGQGSSYEQYF. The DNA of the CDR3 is TGTGCCAGCAGACCGGGACAGGGGAGTAGCTACGAGCAGTACTTC.

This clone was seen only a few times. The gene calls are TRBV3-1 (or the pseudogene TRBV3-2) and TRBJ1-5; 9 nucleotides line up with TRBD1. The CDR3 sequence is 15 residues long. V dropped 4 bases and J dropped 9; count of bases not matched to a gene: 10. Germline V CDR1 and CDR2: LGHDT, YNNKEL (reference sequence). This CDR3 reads CASSRGTGTGRPQHF. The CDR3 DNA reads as TGTGCCAGCAGCCGGGGGACAGGGACTGGGAGGCCCCAGCATTTT.